Listed below are T cell receptor beta chains from one sample, sequenced in a study of blood T cell repertoires in COVID-19. The protocol was immunoSEQ multiplex PCR, while the TCRdb copy is restricted to in-frame clones and leaves out a portion. The sample lists 100,000 to 150,000 clones; roughly 84% were seen once. Sequenced material: peripheral blood. These receptor sequences come from a woman older than 75 with acute or convalescent COVID-19. Both conserved end residues are part of each CDR3. D genes are given only for firm matches. A row's size may be missing; if present it is once, few, many or a size class.

v_gene	d_gene	abundance	j_gene	CDR3aa	CDR3nt
TRBV6-2/TRBV6-3	-	-	TRBJ1-4	CASSPRSWYGGEKLFF	TGTGCCAGCAGTCCCCGGAGCTGGTATGGAGGCGAAAAACTGTTTTTT
TRBV3-1/TRBV3-2	TRBD1	-	TRBJ2-7	CASSQDPLGQGSNEQYF	TGTGCCAGCAGCCAAGATCCACTAGGACAGGGGTCGAACGAGCAGTACTTC
TRBV5-4	-	-	TRBJ2-2	CASSLAGARNTGELFF	TGTGCCAGCAGCTTGGCAGGGGCACGGAACACCGGGGAGCTGTTTTTT
TRBV5-6	-	-	TRBJ2-1	CASSLADGYNEQFF	TGTGCCAGCAGCTTAGCGGACGGCTACAATGAGCAGTTCTTC
TRBV29-1	-	once	TRBJ2-5	CSAGGAMGETQYF	TGCAGCGCCGGCGGGGCCATGGGAGAGACCCAGTACTTC
TRBV11-2	-	once	TRBJ2-5	CASSLQYQETQYF	TGTGCCAGCAGTTTGCAGTACCAAGAGACCCAGTACTTC
TRBV5-1	-	-	TRBJ1-1	CASSSGGTRNTEAFF	TGCGCCAGCAGCTCGGGGGGGACGAGGAACACTGAAGCTTTCTTT
TRBV3-1/TRBV3-2	TRBD1	-	TRBJ1-1	CASSRPGTGNTEAFF	TGTGCCAGCAGCCGTCCCGGGACAGGGAACACTGAAGCTTTCTTT
TRBV4-2	-	-	TRBJ2-7	CASSQESVHEQYF	TGTGCCAGCAGCCAAGAATCAGTCCACGAGCAGTACTTC
TRBV6-1	TRBD1	once	TRBJ1-2	CASSEGQGVYGYTF	TGTGCCAGCAGTGAAGGGCAGGGGGTCTATGGCTACACCTTC
TRBV28	TRBD1	-	TRBJ2-2	CASLDRSNTGELFF	TGTGCCAGTTTGGACAGGTCGAACACCGGGGAGCTGTTTTTT
TRBV5-1	TRBD1	-	TRBJ1-1	CASSAYRGRLGFTEAFF	TGCGCCAGCAGCGCTTACAGGGGGCGGCTGGGATTCACTGAAGCTTTCTTT
TRBV3-1/TRBV3-2	TRBD2	once	TRBJ2-4	CASSQSGRTIQYF	TGTGCCAGCAGCCAAAGCGGGAGGACGATTCAGTACTTC
TRBV2	TRBD2	once	TRBJ2-3	CASSDPGLAGGATSTDTQYF	TGTGCCAGCAGTGACCCCGGACTAGCGGGAGGGGCCACTAGCACAGATACGCAGTATTTT
TRBV19	TRBD1	once	TRBJ1-1	CASSTNRGTEAFF	TGTGCCAGTAGTACTAACAGGGGGACTGAAGCTTTCTTT
TRBV9	-	-	TRBJ2-3	CASSARGGRDTQYF	TGTGCCAGCAGCGCCCGGGGTGGGAGAGATACGCAGTATTTT
TRBV24-1	TRBD1	few	TRBJ1-2	CATSDRGLNGYTF	TGTGCCACCAGTGATAGGGGGCTTAATGGCTACACCTTC
TRBV27	TRBD2	once	TRBJ2-3	CASSLSIQRGGTDTQYF	TGTGCCAGCAGTTTATCTATCCAGCGGGGGGGCACAGATACGCAGTATTTT
TRBV25-1	TRBD2	-	TRBJ2-7	CASSHAGTRTYEQYF	TGTGCCAGCAGTCATGCGGGGACTAGAACCTACGAGCAGTACTTC
TRBV29-1	-	-	TRBJ2-1	CSVEGGRYSYNEQFF	TGCAGCGTTGAAGGTGGGAGATACTCCTACAATGAGCAGTTCTTC
TRBV3-1/TRBV3-2	TRBD1	-	TRBJ1-2	CASSQETGYGYTF	TGTGCCAGCAGCCAAGAGACAGGGTATGGCTACACCTTC
TRBV12-3/TRBV12-4	-	once	TRBJ1-1	CASSPRTDAEAFF	TGTGCCAGCAGTCCCCGGACAGACGCTGAAGCTTTCTTT
TRBV2	-	-	TRBJ1-2	CASSGLRANYGYTF	TGTGCCAGCAGTGGTCTCCGGGCTAACTATGGCTACACCTTC
TRBV4-2	TRBD2	-	TRBJ2-5	CASAGLAGSGETQYF	TGTGCCAGCGCCGGACTAGCGGGGTCCGGAGAGACCCAGTACTTC
TRBV28	TRBD2	few	TRBJ2-3	CASSFLLSGRGGTQYF	TGTGCCAGCAGTTTTTTATTGAGCGGGAGAGGGGGTACGCAGTATTTT
TRBV6-5	-	once	TRBJ2-7	CASSFSGLGEQYF	TGTGCCAGCAGTTTTTCAGGGTTGGGAGAGCAGTACTTC
TRBV19	-	-	TRBJ2-7	CASSMQLASYEQYF	TGTGCCAGTAGTATGCAGCTAGCCTCCTACGAGCAGTACTTC
TRBV1	-	-	TRBJ2-3	CTSSPPRLARSTDTQYF	TGCACCAGCAGCCCCCCACGCCTAGCGAGAAGCACAGATACGCAGTATTTT
TRBV5-4	-	-	TRBJ1-1	CASSLVGAGWNTEAFF	TGTGCCAGCAGCTTGGTAGGGGCAGGCTGGAACACTGAAGCTTTCTTT
TRBV27	TRBD1	-	TRBJ2-6	CASSSDRVVTGANVLTF	TGTGCCAGCAGTTCGGACAGGGTAGTGACTGGGGCCAACGTCCTGACTTTC
TRBV4-2	TRBD2	-	TRBJ2-1	CASSQGSSGGQQFF	TGTGCCAGCAGCCAAGGGAGTAGCGGGGGCCAGCAGTTCTTC
TRBV9	TRBD1	-	TRBJ2-1	CASSVSGTGFYEQFF	TGTGCCAGCAGCGTAAGTGGGACAGGGTTTTATGAGCAGTTCTTC
TRBV4-1	-	-	TRBJ2-5	CASSQDGQEETQYF	TGCGCCAGCAGCCAAGATGGGCAGGAAGAGACCCAGTACTTC
TRBV11-2	TRBD1	-	TRBJ1-2	CASRPQTGTGYTF	TGTGCCAGCAGACCTCAGACAGGGACTGGCTACACCTTC
TRBV28	TRBD1	-	TRBJ1-4	CASSTRQGIGEKLFF	TGTGCCAGCAGTACCCGACAGGGAATAGGGGAAAAACTGTTTTTT
TRBV14	TRBD1	-	TRBJ2-5	CASSPGGLTQYF	TGTGCCAGCAGCCCAGGGGGATTGACCCAGTACTTC
TRBV7-2	-	-	TRBJ2-2	CASSRNSGTGELFF	TGTGCCAGCAGCCGCAACTCCGGCACCGGGGAGCTGTTTTTT
TRBV28	-	-	TRBJ2-5	CASRDLGYGNGETQYF	TGTGCCAGCAGAGACCTCGGATACGGGAATGGGGAGACCCAGTACTTC
TRBV6-2/TRBV6-3	-	-	TRBJ1-2	CASSRQDLYGYTF	TGTGCCAGCAGTAGACAGGATCTCTATGGCTACACCTTC
TRBV7-2	-	-	TRBJ1-3	CASRRESSGNTIYF	TGTGCCAGCAGGAGGGAGAGCTCTGGAAACACCATATATTTT
TRBV5-8	-	-	TRBJ1-1	CASRRGVNTEAFF	TGTGCCAGCAGGAGAGGCGTGAACACTGAAGCTTTCTTT
TRBV5-6	TRBD1	-	TRBJ1-6	CASSSLAQGVYNSPLHF	TGTGCCAGCAGCTCGCTCGCCCAGGGGGTCTATAATTCACCCCTCCACTTT
TRBV18	-	once	TRBJ1-1	CASSPPGAVGAFF	TGTGCCAGCTCACCGCCAGGGGCAGTCGGGGCTTTCTTT
TRBV19	TRBD1	-	TRBJ2-7	CASSIATGGKHEQYF	TGTGCCAGTAGTATAGCCACAGGGGGTAAACACGAGCAGTACTTC
TRBV4-3	TRBD1	-	TRBJ2-3	CASSQRTGGRWPTDTQYF	TGCGCCAGCAGCCAAAGGACAGGGGGCCGGTGGCCCACAGATACGCAGTATTTT
TRBV12-3/TRBV12-4	TRBD1	-	TRBJ1-6	CASSFARQGAIHF	TGTGCCAGCAGTTTCGCCCGACAGGGGGCCATCCACTTT
TRBV11-2	TRBD1	-	TRBJ1-3	CASSQTGSGNTIYF	TGTGCCAGCAGCCAGACAGGGTCAGGAAACACCATATATTTT
TRBV7-9	-	-	TRBJ1-2	CASSLTQGLYYGYTF	TGTGCCAGCAGCTTAACCCAGGGTTTATACTATGGCTACACCTTC
TRBV13	TRBD2	-	TRBJ2-3	CASSRRRGGRGDTQYF	TGTGCCAGCAGCCGTCGTAGGGGAGGGCGCGGAGATACGCAGTATTTT
TRBV5-6	TRBD2	-	TRBJ2-4	CASSPTTSGGRIQYF	TGTGCCAGCAGTCCAACGACTAGCGGGGGACGCATTCAGTACTTC
TRBV18	-	-	TRBJ1-2	CASSPGQRDGYTF	TGTGCCAGCTCACCTGGGCAGAGGGATGGCTACACCTTC
TRBV7-2	TRBD2	few	TRBJ2-3	CASSLTGGSTDTQYF	TGTGCCAGCAGCTTAACGGGGGGTAGCACAGATACGCAGTATTTT
TRBV7-9	TRBD2	once	TRBJ2-1	CASSSQREGYNEQFF	TGTGCCAGCAGCTCCCAGCGGGAAGGCTACAATGAGCAGTTCTTC
TRBV25-1	-	-	TRBJ1-5	CARKDSYQPQHF	TGTGCCAGGAAGGACTCGTATCAGCCCCAGCATTTT
TRBV12-5	TRBD1	-	TRBJ1-1	CASGPLSGTGNTEAFF	TGTGCTAGTGGTCCCCTTTCCGGGACAGGGAACACTGAAGCTTTCTTT